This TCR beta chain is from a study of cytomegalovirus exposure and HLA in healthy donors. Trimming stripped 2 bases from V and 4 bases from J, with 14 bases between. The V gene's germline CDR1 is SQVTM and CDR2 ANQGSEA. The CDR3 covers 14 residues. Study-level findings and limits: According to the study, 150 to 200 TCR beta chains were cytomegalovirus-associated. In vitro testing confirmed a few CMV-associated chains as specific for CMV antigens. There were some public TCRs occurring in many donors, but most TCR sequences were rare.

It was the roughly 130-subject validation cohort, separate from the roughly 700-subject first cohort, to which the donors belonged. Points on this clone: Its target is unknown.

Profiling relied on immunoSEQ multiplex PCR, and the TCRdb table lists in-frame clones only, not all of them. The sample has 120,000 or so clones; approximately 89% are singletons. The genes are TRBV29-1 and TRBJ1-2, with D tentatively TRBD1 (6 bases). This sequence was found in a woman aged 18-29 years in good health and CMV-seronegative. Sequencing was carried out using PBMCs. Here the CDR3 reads CSVEYQGQSYGYTF. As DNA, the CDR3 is TGCAGCGTTGAATATCAGGGACAATCCTATGGCTACACCTTC. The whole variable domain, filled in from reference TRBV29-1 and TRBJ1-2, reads SAVISQKPSRDICQRGTSLTIQCQVDSQVTMMFWYRQQPGQSLTLIATANQGSEATYESGFVIDKFPISRPNLTFSTLTVSNMSPEDSSIYLCSVEYQGQSYGYTFGSGTRLTVV.